The next 4 T cell receptor beta chains were all read from a single sample in a study of metastatic and nonmetastatic thyroid tumors. There were no patients who had received any treatment before thyroid surgery. TCRdb re-called clones via MiXCR from the PCR reads. The sample carries 22,000 or so clones, around 21% recorded once. The sample comprised blood. Receptor source: a female donor with papillary thyroid cancer or a benign thyroid nodule (not recorded which). Some clones in this sample may be carry-over from other donors' samples.

This clone was seen a handful of times. The chain carries TRBV28 and TRBJ2-3, with TRBD2 as a possible D gene (5 bases). The CDR3 loop spans 16 amino acids. Looked up from germline, CDR1 is MDHEN and CDR2 is SYDVKM. V was shortened by 10 bases and J by 0 bases, with 20 bases between the two germline ends. CDR3 nucleotide sequence: TGTGCCATCAGAGAATGGACTGCGACTAGCACAGATACGCAGTATTTT. Residues: CAIREWTATSTDTQYF.

The V and J genes are TRBV9 and TRBJ2-7; D not resolved. The V and J ends lost 4 bases and 2 bases respectively, with 4 bases between them. This CDR3 is built from 11 residues. Germline CDR1 and CDR2: SGDLS and YYNGEE. CDR3 loop: CASSQPYEQYF. In DNA, the CDR3 is TGTGCCAGCAGCCAACCCTACGAGCAGTACTTC.

The J gene is TRBJ2-1, the V gene TRBV5-1, with 14 bases aligning to TRBD2. V lost 4 bases and J lost 7; bases outside the gene matches: 7. The CDR3 covers 16 residues. Germline loops: CDR1 SGHRS, CDR2 YFSETQ. Written as DNA, the CDR3 is TGCGCCAGCAGCCCGACTAGCGGGAGGGTAAATAATGAGCAGTTCTTC. It codes for CASSPTSGRVNNEQFF.

About this clone: A read error is possible here, since a much larger clone lies one base away. The chain couples TRBV7-7 to TRBJ1-5; D remains ambiguous. In germline, CDR1 is SSHAT, CDR2 FNYEAQ (reference sequence). The CDR3 is made up of 15 amino acids. CDR3 protein: CASSLYRVIDQPQHF. As DNA, the CDR3 is TGTGCTAGCAGCTTATATAGGGTAATCGATCAGCCCCAGCATTTT.